These T cell receptor beta chains were read from a single sample in a study of CD8 T cells in ankylosing spondylitis. Using its own MiXCR run on the 5' RACE reads, TCRdb lists one record per CDR3 protein. The sample has about 480,000 distinct CDR3 sequences, roughly 18% seen once; the top ten hold just over 1%. The sample comprised blood, either unsorted or a sorted T cell fraction (not recorded which). The receptors shown here come from a male donor with ankylosing spondylitis. The CDR3 runs from the conserved cysteine through the conserved F or W. The order of the fields is clone size, V gene, J gene, D gene, CDR3 DNA, CDR3 protein. The D gene is left open where the match is weak. Not every row has a clone size; where given, it reads once, few, many or a size class.

size: -
V: TRBV6-1
J: TRBJ1-1
D: -
DNA: TGTGCCAGCAGTCTCTTGCCAGGGGTCACTGAAGCTTTCTTT
CDR3: CASSLLPGVTEAFF

size: many
V: TRBV12-3/TRBV12-4
J: TRBJ2-3
D: TRBD2
DNA: TGTGCCAGCAGTCCCGGAGCGGGATTGGCAGATACGCAGTATTTT
CDR3: CASSPGAGLADTQYF

size: -
V: TRBV28
J: TRBJ1-2
D: TRBD1
DNA: TGTGCCACCCGACAGGGGGACTATGGCTACACCTTC
CDR3: CATRQGDYGYTF

size: -
V: TRBV11-2
J: TRBJ2-1
D: -
DNA: TGTGCCAGCAGCTCAAAAGTGGACGGGGTCCATGAGCAGTTCTTC
CDR3: CASSSKVDGVHEQFF

size: -
V: TRBV20-1
J: TRBJ1-5
D: -
DNA: TGCAGTGCTCAACTTCCGGGACAAATACACAATCAGCCCCAGCATTTT
CDR3: CSAQLPGQIHNQPQHF

size: few
V: TRBV5-6
J: TRBJ1-5
D: -
DNA: TGTGCCAGCAGCTCGAGCATCGGACAGTCTTTCAATCAGCCCCAGCATTTT
CDR3: CASSSSIGQSFNQPQHF

size: -
V: TRBV12-3/TRBV12-4
J: TRBJ2-2
D: -
DNA: TGTGCCAGCAGTTTCTCAGGGGCACGGGCGAGCACCGGGGAGCTGTTTTTT
CDR3: CASSFSGARASTGELFF

size: -
V: TRBV5-1
J: TRBJ1-2
D: -
DNA: TGCGCCAGCAGGTTTAATGGAGAAACCGGCTACACCTTC
CDR3: CASRFNGETGYTF

size: once
V: TRBV27
J: TRBJ2-7
D: TRBD1
DNA: TGTGCCAGCAGTTCTCTCCGGGACAGGGGCTACGAGCAGTACTTC
CDR3: CASSSLRDRGYEQYF

size: few
V: TRBV18
J: TRBJ2-3
D: -
DNA: TGTGCCAGCTCAGAGACCGGGACCACAGATACGCAGTATTTT
CDR3: CASSETGTTDTQYF

size: -
V: TRBV12-3/TRBV12-4
J: TRBJ2-7
D: -
DNA: TGTGCCAGCAGTATCTCACAGGGAATGACCTACGAGCAGTACTTC
CDR3: CASSISQGMTYEQYF

size: -
V: TRBV5-1
J: TRBJ1-4
D: TRBD1
DNA: TGCGCCAGCAGCGTCCAGGGGGCACCTAATGAAAAACTGTTTTTT
CDR3: CASSVQGAPNEKLFF

size: -
V: TRBV2
J: TRBJ2-5
D: TRBD2
DNA: TGTGCCAGCGACGGGACTAGCGGGGGGGCAGAGACCCAGTACTTC
CDR3: CASDGTSGGAETQYF

size: many
V: TRBV5-1
J: TRBJ2-7
D: -
DNA: TGCGCCAGCAGCGCGGCGACCTACGAGCAGTACTTC
CDR3: CASSAATYEQYF

size: -
V: TRBV21-1
J: TRBJ2-3
D: -
DNA: TGTGCCAGAGAGGCTAGCGCTAGCACAGATACGCAGTATTTT
CDR3: CAREASASTDTQYF

size: few
V: TRBV5-8
J: TRBJ2-3
D: -
DNA: TGTGCCAGCAGCCCGGTCTACGGGGATACGCAGTATTTT
CDR3: CASSPVYGDTQYF

size: many
V: TRBV20-1
J: TRBJ2-2
D: TRBD2
DNA: TGCAGTGCTATGACTCCGGGACTAGCGGGGGGGCTGGACGGGGAGCTGTTTTTT
CDR3: CSAMTPGLAGGLDGELFF

size: -
V: TRBV7-8
J: TRBJ1-6
D: -
DNA: TGTGCCAGCAGCTTACAGGATGCGGGGGCGGCCTATAATTCACCCCTCCACTTT
CDR3: CASSLQDAGAAYNSPLHF

size: -
V: TRBV20-1
J: TRBJ2-5
D: -
DNA: TGCAGTGCTAGAGATCTTACTGAGGGTCAAGAGACCCAGTACTTC
CDR3: CSARDLTEGQETQYF

size: -
V: TRBV15
J: TRBJ2-3
D: -
DNA: TGTGCCACCAGCAGAGAAATAGTGCCTCGCACAGATACGCAGTATTTT
CDR3: CATSREIVPRTDTQYF

size: few
V: TRBV21-1
J: TRBJ1-4
D: -
DNA: TGTGCCAGCAGCAAATACTGGCCAACCAGTAATGAAAAACTGTTTTTT
CDR3: CASSKYWPTSNEKLFF

size: many
V: TRBV10-3
J: TRBJ1-4
D: -
DNA: TGTGCCATCAGGTGGCAGGAGAATGAAAAACTGTTTTTT
CDR3: CAIRWQENEKLFF

size: many
V: TRBV3-1
J: TRBJ2-5
D: -
DNA: TGTGCCAGCAGCCAAGGGACCCAGTACTTC
CDR3: CASSQGTQYF